The entry below describes one T cell receptor beta chain. Clones were read by immunoSEQ multiplex PCR, and TCRdb kept only the in-frame ones, dropping some. The data contain 200,000 or so clones, more than 80% of them seen just once; the ten biggest clones take up around 2%. Participants had their cohort set by participant-reported clinical history. The data are from a study of blood T cell repertoires in COVID-19. The overall study: Sites in the United States, Italy and Spain provided acute and convalescent COVID-19 samples. T cells, B-cell-depleted T cells, or PBMCs provided the cDNA or gDNA that served as material.

V was trimmed by 6 bases and J by 4 bases, leaving 9 bases between them. Germline CDR1 SQVTM, CDR2 ANQGSEA. CDR3 size: 11 residues. The receptor comes from a man in his sixties who had recovered from COVID-19. The specimen was PBMCs or T cells enriched from blood (not recorded which). The gene calls are TRBV29-1 and TRBJ1-1, with a weak D call TRBD1 (6 bases). The DNA of the CDR3 is TGCAGCGTATCAGGGGTCACTGAAGCTTTCTTT. This gives the protein CSVSGVTEAFF.